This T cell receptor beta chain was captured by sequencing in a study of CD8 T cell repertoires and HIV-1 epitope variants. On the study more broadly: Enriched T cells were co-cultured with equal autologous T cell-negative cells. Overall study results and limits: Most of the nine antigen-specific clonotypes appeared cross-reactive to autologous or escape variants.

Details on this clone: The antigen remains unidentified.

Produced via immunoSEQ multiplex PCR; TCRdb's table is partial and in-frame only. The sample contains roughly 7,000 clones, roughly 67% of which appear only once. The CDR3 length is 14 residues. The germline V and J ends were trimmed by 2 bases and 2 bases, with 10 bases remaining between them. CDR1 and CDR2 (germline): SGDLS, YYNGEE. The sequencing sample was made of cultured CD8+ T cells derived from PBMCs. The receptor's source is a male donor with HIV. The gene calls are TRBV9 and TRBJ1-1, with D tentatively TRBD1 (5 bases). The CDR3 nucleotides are TGTGCCAGCAGCGTCGGGCAGGGTAACACTGAAGCTTTCTTT. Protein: CASSVGQGNTEAFF.